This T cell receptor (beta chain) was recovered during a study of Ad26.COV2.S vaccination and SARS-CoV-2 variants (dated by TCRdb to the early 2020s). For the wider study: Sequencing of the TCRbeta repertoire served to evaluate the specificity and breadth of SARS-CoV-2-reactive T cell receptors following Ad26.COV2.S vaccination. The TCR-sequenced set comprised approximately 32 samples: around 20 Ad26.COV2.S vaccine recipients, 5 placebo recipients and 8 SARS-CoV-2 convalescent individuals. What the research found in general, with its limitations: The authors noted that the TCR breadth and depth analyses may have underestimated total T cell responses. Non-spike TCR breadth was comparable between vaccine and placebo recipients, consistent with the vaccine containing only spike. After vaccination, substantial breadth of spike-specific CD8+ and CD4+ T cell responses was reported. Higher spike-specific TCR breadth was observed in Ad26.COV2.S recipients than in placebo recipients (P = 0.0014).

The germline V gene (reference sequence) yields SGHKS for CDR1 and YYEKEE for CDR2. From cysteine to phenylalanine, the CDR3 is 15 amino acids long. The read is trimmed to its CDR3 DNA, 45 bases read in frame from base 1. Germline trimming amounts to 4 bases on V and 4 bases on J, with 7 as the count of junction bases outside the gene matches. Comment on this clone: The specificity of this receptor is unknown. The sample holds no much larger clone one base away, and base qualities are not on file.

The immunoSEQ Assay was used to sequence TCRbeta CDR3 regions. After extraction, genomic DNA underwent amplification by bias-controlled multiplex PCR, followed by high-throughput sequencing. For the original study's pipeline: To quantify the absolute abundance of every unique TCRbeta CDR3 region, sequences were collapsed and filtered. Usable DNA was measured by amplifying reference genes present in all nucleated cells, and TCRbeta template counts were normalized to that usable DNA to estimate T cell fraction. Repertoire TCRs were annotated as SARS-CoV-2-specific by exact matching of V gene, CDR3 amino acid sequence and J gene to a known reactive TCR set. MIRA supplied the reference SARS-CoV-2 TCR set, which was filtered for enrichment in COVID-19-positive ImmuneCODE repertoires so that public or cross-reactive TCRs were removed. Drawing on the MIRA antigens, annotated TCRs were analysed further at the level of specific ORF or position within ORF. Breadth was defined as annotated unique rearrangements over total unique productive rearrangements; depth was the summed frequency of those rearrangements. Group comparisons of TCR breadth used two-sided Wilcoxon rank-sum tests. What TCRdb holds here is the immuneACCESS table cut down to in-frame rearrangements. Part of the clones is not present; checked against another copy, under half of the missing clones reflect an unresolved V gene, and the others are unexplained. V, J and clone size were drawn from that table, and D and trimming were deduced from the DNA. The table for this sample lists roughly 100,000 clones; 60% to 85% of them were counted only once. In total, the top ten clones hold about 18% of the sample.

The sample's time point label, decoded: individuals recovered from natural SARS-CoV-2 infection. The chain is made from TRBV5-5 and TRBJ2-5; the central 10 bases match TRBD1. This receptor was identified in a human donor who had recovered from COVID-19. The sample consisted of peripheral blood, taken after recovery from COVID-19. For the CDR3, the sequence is CASSPGQGLSETQYF. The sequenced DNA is TGTGCCAGCAGCCCGGGACAGGGGCTTTCAGAGACCCAGTACTTC.